This record concerns one T cell receptor (beta chain) sequence. In this sample, this clone turned up a few times. This receptor's antigen is unknown. Per-base quality was not reported, and no clone a single base away is much larger than it. The immunoSEQ Assay was the method used to sequence TCRbeta CDR3 regions. After extraction, genomic DNA underwent amplification by bias-controlled multiplex PCR, followed by high-throughput sequencing. The source study handled its data this way. Collapsing and filtering of sequences were performed to quantify the absolute abundance of each unique TCRbeta CDR3 region. T cell fraction was estimated by normalizing TCRbeta template counts to usable DNA, which was measured by amplifying reference genes present in all nucleated cells. Repertoire TCRs were annotated as SARS-CoV-2-specific by exact matching of V gene, CDR3 amino acid sequence and J gene to a known reactive TCR set. MIRA supplied the reference SARS-CoV-2 TCR set, which was filtered for enrichment in COVID-19-positive ImmuneCODE repertoires so that public or cross-reactive TCRs were removed. Based on the MIRA antigens, annotated TCRs were further analysed at the level of specific ORF or position within ORF. Breadth was defined as the number of annotated unique rearrangements divided by the total number of unique productive rearrangements, and depth was defined as the summed frequency of the annotated unique rearrangements. Group comparisons of TCR breadth used two-sided Wilcoxon rank-sum tests. TCRdb re-hosts the immuneACCESS table, in-frame sequences only. Its copies lack some clones; in the studies checked, an unresolved V gene accounts for under half of them, and the cause for the rest is not known. V, J and clone size derive from that table, while D and trimming were established from the DNA sequence. Here the sample has fewer than 400,000 clones; approximately 91% occur a single time. Over 1.5% of the sample is taken by the ten largest.

The sample belongs to a study of Ad26.COV2.S vaccination and SARS-CoV-2 variants (dated by TCRdb to the early 2020s). In terms of the full investigation: Donors in the vaccine arm were drawn from COV1001, a multicentre, randomized, double-blind, placebo-controlled phase I-IIa trial testing Ad26.COV2.S in healthy adults. Dosing of Ad26.COV2.S was intramuscular, at either 5x10^10 or 1x10^11 viral particles, delivered as one shot or as two shots spaced 56 days apart. The specificity and breadth of SARS-CoV-2-reactive T cell receptors after Ad26.COV2.S vaccination were assessed by TCRbeta repertoire sequencing. A total of 32 samples were included in the TCR-sequenced set, comprising some 20 Ad26.COV2.S vaccine recipients, 5 placebo recipients and 8 SARS-CoV-2 convalescent individuals. Trial participants were randomized into five groups of five: low-dose or high-dose Ad26.COV2.S given once or twice, or placebo on both occasions. Investigators did not know the trial group allocation while performing experiments and assessing outcomes.

Taken from the germline V gene, the CDR1 and CDR2 loops are SGHDN and FVKESK. V is pared back by 2 bases and J by 7 bases, with 12 bases lying between the germline termini. The CDR3 contains 13 residues, cysteine and phenylalanine counted. Only the CDR3 region is kept as DNA, spanning 39 bases read in frame from base 1. Study-wide findings and limitations: Higher spike-specific TCR breadth was observed in Ad26.COV2.S recipients than in placebo recipients (P = 0.0014). Vaccine and placebo recipients had similar non-spike TCR breadth, a finding consistent with the vaccine containing only spike. After vaccination, substantial breadth of spike-specific CD8+ and CD4+ T cell responses was reported. The authors noted that the TCR breadth and depth analyses may have underestimated total T cell responses. The study was not powered for comparison of responses between vaccine doses or regimens.

Taken with the paper, the label for treatment or condition translates to: some 20 received Ad26.COV2.S at low or high dose, single or two shots; roughly five received placebo; per-sample allocation not given. Repertoires of vaccine and placebo recipients were sequenced from samples collected on day 63 after the first injection. Between 29 July and 7 August 2020, Cohort 1b enrolled about two dozen adults aged 18-55 years at one site in Boston, USA. Ad26.COV2.S consisted of a replication-incompetent adenovirus type 26 vector by which a prefusion-stabilized SARS-CoV-2 spike protein from the original Wuhan strain was expressed.

Sample: peripheral blood, taken in a trial of Ad26.COV2.S vaccine versus placebo. This clonotype originated in a person aged 18 to 59 who received the Ad26.COV2.S COVID-19 vaccine or a placebo. This receptor chain uses TRBV14 and TRBJ2-7, and possibly TRBD2, on 5 matching bases. The CDR3 reads as follows: CASSQSGIGEQYF. The sequence in DNA is TGTGCCAGCAGCCAATCGGGGATTGGTGAGCAGTACTTC.